This TCR beta chain stems from a study of T-cell reconstitution after alpha-beta-depleted transplantation in children. The CDR3 is 13 residues long. Trimming shortened V by 4 bases and J by 1 base, and 4 bases separated the two germline ends. Germline CDR1 reads MDHEN; CDR2 reads SYDVKM. In this sample, this clonotype turned up a few times. Preparation of the TCRbeta library used unique molecular identifiers. One entry per CDR3 protein, called by TCRdb with MiXCR from the PCR reads. The sample records about half a million distinct CDR3 sequences, under 15% being singletons. This chain joins TRBV28 and TRBJ2-2; no clear D. The TCR originated in a human donor who donated a stem cell graft to a child with combined immunodeficiency. The sample here was PBMCs from the stem cell graft donor, taken from the stem cell graft. CDR3 sequence: CASSYLNTGELFF. The CDR3 nucleotides are TGTGCCAGCAGTTATCTGAACACCGGGGAGCTGTTTTTT.